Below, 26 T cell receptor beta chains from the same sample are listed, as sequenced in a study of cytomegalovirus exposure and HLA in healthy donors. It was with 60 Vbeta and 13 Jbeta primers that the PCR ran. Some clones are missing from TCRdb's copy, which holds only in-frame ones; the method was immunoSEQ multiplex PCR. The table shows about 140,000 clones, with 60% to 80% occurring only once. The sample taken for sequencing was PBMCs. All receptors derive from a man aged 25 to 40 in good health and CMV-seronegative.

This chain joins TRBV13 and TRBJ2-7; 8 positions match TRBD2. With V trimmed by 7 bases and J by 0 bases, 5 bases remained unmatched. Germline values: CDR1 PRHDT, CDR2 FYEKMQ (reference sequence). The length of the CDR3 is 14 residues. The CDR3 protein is CASKETSVSYEQYF. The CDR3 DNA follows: TGTGCCAGCAAGGAGACTAGCGTCTCCTACGAGCAGTACTTC.

The CDR3 bases are TGTGCCAGCAGCCCTAGGGGGTCTGGGGCCAACGTCCTGACTTTC. As protein: CASSPRGSGANVLTF. The chain uses TRBV7-9 and TRBJ2-6; a weak D match, TRBD1 (6 bases). Germline CDR1 is SEHNR and CDR2 is FQNEAQ (reference sequence). Between the trimmed V and J ends, which lost 5 bases and 1 base, there was a span of 9 bases. The CDR3 loop spans 15 amino acids.

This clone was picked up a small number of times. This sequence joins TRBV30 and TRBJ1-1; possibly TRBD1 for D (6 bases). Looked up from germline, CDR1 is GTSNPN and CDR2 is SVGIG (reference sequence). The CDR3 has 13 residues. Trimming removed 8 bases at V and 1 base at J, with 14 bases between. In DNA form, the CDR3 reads TGTGCCCGAAGGGGGTCGTGGAACACTGAAGCTTTCTTT. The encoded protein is CARRGSWNTEAFF.

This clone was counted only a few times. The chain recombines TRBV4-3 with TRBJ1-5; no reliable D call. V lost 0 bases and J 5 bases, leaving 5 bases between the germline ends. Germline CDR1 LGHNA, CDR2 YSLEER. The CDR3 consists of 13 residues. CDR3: CASSQDLDQPQHF. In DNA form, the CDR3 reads TGCGCCAGCAGCCAAGATTTAGATCAGCCCCAGCATTTT.

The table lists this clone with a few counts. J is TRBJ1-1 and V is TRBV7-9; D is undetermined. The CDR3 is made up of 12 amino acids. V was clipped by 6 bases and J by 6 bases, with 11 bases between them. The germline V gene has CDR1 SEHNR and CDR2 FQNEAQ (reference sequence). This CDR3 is CASSKREPEAFF. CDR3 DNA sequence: TGTGCCAGCAGTAAGAGGGAACCTGAAGCTTTCTTT.

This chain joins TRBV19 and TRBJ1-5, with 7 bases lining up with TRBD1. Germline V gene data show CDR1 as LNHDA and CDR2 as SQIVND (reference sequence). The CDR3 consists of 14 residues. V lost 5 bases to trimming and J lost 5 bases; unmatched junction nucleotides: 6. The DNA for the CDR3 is TGTGCCAGTAGTTGGGGACAGTACTATCAGCCCCAGCATTTT. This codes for CASSWGQYYQPQHF.

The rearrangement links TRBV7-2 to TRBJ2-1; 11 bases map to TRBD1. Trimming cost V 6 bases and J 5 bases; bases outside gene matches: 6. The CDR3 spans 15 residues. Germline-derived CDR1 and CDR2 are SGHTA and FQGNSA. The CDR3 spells CASSTGQGVHNEQFF. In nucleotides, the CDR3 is TGTGCCAGCAGTACGGGACAGGGGGTACACAATGAGCAGTTCTTC.

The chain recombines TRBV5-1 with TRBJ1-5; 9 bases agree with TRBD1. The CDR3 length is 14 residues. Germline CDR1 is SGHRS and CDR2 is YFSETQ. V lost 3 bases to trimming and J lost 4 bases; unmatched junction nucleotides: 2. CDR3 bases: TGCGCCAGCAGCTCCGGGACAGGGAATCAGCCCCAGCATTTT. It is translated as CASSSGTGNQPQHF. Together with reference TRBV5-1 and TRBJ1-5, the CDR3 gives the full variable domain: KAGVTQTPRYLIKTRGQQVTLSCSPISGHRSVSWYQQTPGQGLQFLFEYFSETQRNKGNFPGRFSGRQFSNSRSEMNVSTLELGDSALYLCASSSGTGNQPQHFGDGTRLSIL.

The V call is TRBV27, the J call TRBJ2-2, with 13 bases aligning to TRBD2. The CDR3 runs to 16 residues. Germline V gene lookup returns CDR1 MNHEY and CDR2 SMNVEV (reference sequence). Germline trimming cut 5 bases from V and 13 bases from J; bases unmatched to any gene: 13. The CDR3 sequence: CASSLHFGLAGVRLFF. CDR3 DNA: TGTGCCAGCAGTCTCCATTTTGGACTAGCGGGAGTGAGGCTGTTTTTT.

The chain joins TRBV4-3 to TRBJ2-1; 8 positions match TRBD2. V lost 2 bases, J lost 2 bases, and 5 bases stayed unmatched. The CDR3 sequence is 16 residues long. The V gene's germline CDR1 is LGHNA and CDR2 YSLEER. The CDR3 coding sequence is TGCGCCAGCAGCCAACAGCGGGAGATGGCCTACAATGAGCAGTTCTTC. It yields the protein CASSQQREMAYNEQFF.

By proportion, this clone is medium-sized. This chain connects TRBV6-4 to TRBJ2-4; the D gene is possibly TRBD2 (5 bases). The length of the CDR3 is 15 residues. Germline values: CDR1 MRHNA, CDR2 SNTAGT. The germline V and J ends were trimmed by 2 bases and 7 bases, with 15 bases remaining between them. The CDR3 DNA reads TGTGCCAGCAGTGACACGACCGACGGCGGGAACATTCAGTACTTC. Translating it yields CASSDTTDGGNIQYF.

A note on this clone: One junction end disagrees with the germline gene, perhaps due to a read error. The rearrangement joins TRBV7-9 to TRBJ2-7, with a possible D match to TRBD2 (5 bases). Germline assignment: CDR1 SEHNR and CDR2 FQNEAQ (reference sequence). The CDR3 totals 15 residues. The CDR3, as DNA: TGTTCCAGCAGCTTATCCTCGGCGGGCTCCTACGAGCAGTACTTC. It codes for CSSSLSSAGSYEQYF.

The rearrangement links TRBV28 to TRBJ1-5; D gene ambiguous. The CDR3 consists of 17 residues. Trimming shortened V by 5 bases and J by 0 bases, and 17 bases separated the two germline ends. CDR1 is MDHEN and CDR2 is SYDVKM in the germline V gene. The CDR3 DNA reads TGTGCCAGCAGTAAAAATAAACAGATCTATAGCAATCAGCCCCAGCATTTT. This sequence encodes CASSKNKQIYSNQPQHF.

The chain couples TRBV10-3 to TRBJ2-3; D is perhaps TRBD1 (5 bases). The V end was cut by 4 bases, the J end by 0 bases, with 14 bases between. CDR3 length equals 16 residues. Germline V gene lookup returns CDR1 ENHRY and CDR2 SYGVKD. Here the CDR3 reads CAISGGGQYSTDTQYF. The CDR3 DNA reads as TGTGCCATCAGTGGGGGCGGACAATATAGCACAGATACGCAGTATTTT.

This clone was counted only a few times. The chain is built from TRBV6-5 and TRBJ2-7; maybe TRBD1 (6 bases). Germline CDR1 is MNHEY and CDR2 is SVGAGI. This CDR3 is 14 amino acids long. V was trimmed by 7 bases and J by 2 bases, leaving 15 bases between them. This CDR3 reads CASKRTASTYEQYF. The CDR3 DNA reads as TGTGCCAGCAAACGGACAGCATCTACCTACGAGCAGTACTTC.

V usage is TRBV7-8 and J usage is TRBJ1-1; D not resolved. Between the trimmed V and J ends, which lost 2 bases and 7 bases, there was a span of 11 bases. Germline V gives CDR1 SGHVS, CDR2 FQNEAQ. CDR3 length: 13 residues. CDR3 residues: CASSLYGYYEAFF. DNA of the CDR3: TGTGCCAGCAGCTTATATGGCTACTATGAAGCTTTCTTT.

In nucleotides, the CDR3 is TGTGCCAGTAGTATCTTGGGCAGGGGGCGAACCGGGGAGCTGTTTTTT. Protein: CASSILGRGRTGELFF. This chain uses TRBV19 with TRBJ2-2; 8 bases fit TRBD1. The CDR3 is made up of 16 amino acids. With V trimmed by 3 bases and J by 5 bases, 8 bases remained unmatched. Per the germline V gene, CDR1 is LNHDA and CDR2 is SQIVND (reference sequence).

The CDR3 region has the DNA TGTGCCAGCAGCCAGACTAGCGGGCCGTACAATGAGCAGTTCTTC. This sequence encodes CASSQTSGPYNEQFF. The chain recombines TRBV7-6 with TRBJ2-1, with 10 bases that match TRBD2. V was pared by 5 bases and J by 4 bases, with 5 bases of the junction left unmatched. CDR3 length: 15 amino acids. Germline V gene lookup returns CDR1 SGHVS and CDR2 FNYEAQ.

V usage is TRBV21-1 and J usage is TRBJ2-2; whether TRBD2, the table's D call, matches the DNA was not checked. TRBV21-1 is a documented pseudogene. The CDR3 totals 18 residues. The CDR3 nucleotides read TGTGCCAGCAGCAAAGAATCAATACTCGCGGGAGTGACCGGGGAGCTGTTTTTT. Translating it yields CASSKESILAGVTGELFF.

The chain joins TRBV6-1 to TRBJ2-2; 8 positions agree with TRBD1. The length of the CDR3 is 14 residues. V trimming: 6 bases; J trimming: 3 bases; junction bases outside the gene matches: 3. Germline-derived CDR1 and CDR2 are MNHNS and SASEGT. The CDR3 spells CASRKQGDTGELFF. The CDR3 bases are TGTGCCAGCAGAAAACAGGGGGACACCGGGGAGCTGTTTTTT.

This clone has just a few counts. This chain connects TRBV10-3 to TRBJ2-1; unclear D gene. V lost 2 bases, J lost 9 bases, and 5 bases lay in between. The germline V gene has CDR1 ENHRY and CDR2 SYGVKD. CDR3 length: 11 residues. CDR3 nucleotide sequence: TGTGCCATCAGTGAGGATAGTGAGCAGTTCTTC. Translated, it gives CAISEDSEQFF.

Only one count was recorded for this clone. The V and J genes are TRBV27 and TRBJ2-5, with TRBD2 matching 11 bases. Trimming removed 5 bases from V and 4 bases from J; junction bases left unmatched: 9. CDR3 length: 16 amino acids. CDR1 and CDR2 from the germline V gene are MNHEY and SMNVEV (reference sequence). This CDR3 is CASSALLAGEGETQYF. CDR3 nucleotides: TGTGCCAGCAGTGCCCTACTAGCGGGAGAGGGAGAGACCCAGTACTTC.

The CDR3 DNA reads TGTGCCAGCAGCCGGACGGGGACTAACTATGGCTACACCTTC. Its translation: CASSRTGTNYGYTF. The V and J genes are TRBV5-6 and TRBJ1-2, with D unclear. Between the trimmed V and J ends, which lost 4 bases and 0 bases, there was a span of 10 bases. The germline V gene encodes CDR1 SGHDT and CDR2 YYEEEE. The CDR3 runs 14 residues.

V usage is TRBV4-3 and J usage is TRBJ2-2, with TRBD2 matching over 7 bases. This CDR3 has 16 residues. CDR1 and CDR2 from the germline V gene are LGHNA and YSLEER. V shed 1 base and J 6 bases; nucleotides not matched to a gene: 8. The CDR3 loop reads CASSQGEGHGSGELFF. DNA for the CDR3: TGCGCCAGCAGCCAAGGGGAGGGTCATGGGTCCGGGGAGCTGTTTTTT.

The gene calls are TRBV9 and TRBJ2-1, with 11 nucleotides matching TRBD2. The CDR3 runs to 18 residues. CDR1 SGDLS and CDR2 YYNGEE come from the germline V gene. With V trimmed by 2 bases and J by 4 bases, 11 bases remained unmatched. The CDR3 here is CASSVLEGLADRYNEQFF. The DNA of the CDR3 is TGTGCCAGCAGCGTCCTAGAGGGACTAGCGGATCGATACAATGAGCAGTTCTTC.

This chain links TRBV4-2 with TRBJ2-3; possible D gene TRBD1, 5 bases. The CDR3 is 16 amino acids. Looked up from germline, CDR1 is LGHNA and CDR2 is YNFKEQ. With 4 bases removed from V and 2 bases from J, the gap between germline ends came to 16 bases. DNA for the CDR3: TGTGCCAGCAGCCGAGTCTCAGGGCAGAACACAGATACGCAGTATTTT. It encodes CASSRVSGQNTDTQYF.